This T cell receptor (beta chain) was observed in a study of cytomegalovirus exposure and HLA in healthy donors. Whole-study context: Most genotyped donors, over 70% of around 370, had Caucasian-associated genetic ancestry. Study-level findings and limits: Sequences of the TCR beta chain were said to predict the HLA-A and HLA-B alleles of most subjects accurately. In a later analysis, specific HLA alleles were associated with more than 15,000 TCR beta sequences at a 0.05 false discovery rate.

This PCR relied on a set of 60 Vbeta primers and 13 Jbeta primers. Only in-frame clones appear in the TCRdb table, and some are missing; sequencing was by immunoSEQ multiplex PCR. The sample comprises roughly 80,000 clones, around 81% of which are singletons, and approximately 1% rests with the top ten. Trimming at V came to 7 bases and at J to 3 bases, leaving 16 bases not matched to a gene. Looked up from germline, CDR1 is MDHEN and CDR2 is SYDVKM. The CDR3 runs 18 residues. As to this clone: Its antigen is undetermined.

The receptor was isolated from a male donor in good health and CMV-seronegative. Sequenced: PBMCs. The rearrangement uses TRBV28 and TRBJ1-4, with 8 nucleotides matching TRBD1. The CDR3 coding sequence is TGTGCCAGCACCCTACCCACGGGACAGGCTGGTCCTAATGAAAAACTGTTTTTT. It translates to CASTLPTGQAGPNEKLFF.